This T cell receptor (beta chain) was sequenced for a study of blood T cell repertoires in COVID-19. The CDR3 runs to 13 residues. Trimming at V came to 5 bases and at J to 4 bases, leaving 5 bases not matched to a gene. Assay: immunoSEQ multiplex PCR; the TCRdb copy retains only in-frame clones and omits some. This sample has a few hundred thousand clones, with around 84% found just once. The sample consisted of peripheral blood. The clonotype was recovered from a middle-aged woman who had recovered from COVID-19. J is TRBJ2-7 and V is TRBV12-3 or TRBV12-4; 7 nucleotides align to TRBD1. CDR3 in DNA: TGTGCCAGCAGTATGCTGACAGGGTACGAGCAGTACTTC. Protein sequence: CASSMLTGYEQYF.